Included here is one TCR beta chain sequence, with context. In the original workflow: By means of reference gene primer amplification, nucleated cell counts were estimated. Assay: immunoSEQ multiplex PCR; the TCRdb copy retains only in-frame clones and omits some. V and J calls and clone size follow that table, whereas D and trimming were derived from the DNA. The sample has over 65,000 clones, around 90% seen once. The sample originates from a study of blood T cell repertoires in COVID-19. On the study more broadly: The cDNA or gDNA used as material had been derived from T cells, B-cell-depleted T cells, or PBMCs.

The clonotype was recovered from a man aged 50-59 years with active COVID-19. Sequencing was carried out using peripheral blood.

CDR3 sequence (DNA): TGTGCCAGTAAAGAGCGGGAGGGAGGATCCGGGGAGCTGTTTTTT. This sequence encodes CASKEREGGSGELFF. The V and J genes are TRBV2 and TRBJ2-2; 10 bases match TRBD2. After removal of 9 bases from V and 6 bases from J, the junction contained 10 bases not matched to a gene. CDR1 SNHLY and CDR2 FYNNEI come from the germline V gene. This CDR3 is built from 15 residues.